This TCR beta chain stems from a study of blood T cell repertoires in COVID-19. The CDR3 sequence is 15 residues long. V lost 6 bases, J lost 1 base, and 13 bases lay in between. CDR1 is MNHEY and CDR2 is SVGAGI in the germline V gene. The protocol was immunoSEQ multiplex PCR, while the TCRdb copy is restricted to in-frame clones and leaves out a portion. There are roughly 190,000 clones in the sample; less than 90% occur only once, and about 14% lies in the top ten. This TCR was recovered from a woman in her seventies with COVID-19, enrolled during active disease. The rearrangement links TRBV6-5 to TRBJ2-1; D gene ambiguous. The material sequenced was peripheral blood. The CDR3 DNA reads TGTGCCAGCAGCAAAAGTGTACAGTCCTACAATGAGCAGTTCTTC. Residues: CASSKSVQSYNEQFF.